The rows below give T cell receptor beta chains drawn from one sample of a study of graft-versus-host responses after intestinal transplantation. Here immunoSEQ multiplex PCR was the method, and the copy in TCRdb shows in-frame clones only, minus some. Of roughly 15,000 clones in the sample, about 55% were seen once. The specimen comprised ileum tissue, sampled 524 days after transplant. The receptors stem from a human patient who received an intestinal transplant, so some T cells may come from the graft donor. The CDR3 runs from the conserved cysteine through the conserved F or W. D genes are given only for firm matches. Some rows mark clone size as missing; the rest say once, few, many or name a class of expanded clone.

size	J	D	V	CDR3	DNA
-	TRBJ1-6	-	TRBV5-4	CASSTRKSSYNSPLHF	TGTGCCAGCAGCACCCGTAAGAGCTCCTATAATTCACCCCTCCACTTT
few	TRBJ2-7	TRBD1	TRBV19	CASRTRTGNYEQYF	TGTGCCAGTAGGACTCGGACAGGGAACTACGAGCAGTACTTC
-	TRBJ2-3	TRBD2	TRBV30	CAWSVLRAGGRGFKEGTDTQYF	TGTGCCTGGAGTGTATTGCGGGCGGGGGGGCGAGGGTTTAAAGAAGGCACAGATACGCAGTATTTT
-	TRBJ1-1	-	TRBV20-1	CSASGGTEAFF	TGCAGTGCTTCGGGGGGCACTGAAGCTTTCTTT
medium-sized	TRBJ1-1	-	TRBV19	CASSIAGGGTEAFF	TGTGCCAGTAGTATTGCGGGCGGGGGCACTGAAGCTTTCTTT
few	TRBJ1-6	-	TRBV30	CAWSAGNSPLHF	TGTGCCTGGAGTGCCGGTAATTCACCCCTCCACTTT
-	TRBJ2-3	TRBD1	TRBV10-3	CAISEVRTGGTDTQYF	TGTGCCATCAGTGAGGTCCGGACAGGGGGCACAGATACGCAGTATTTT
few	TRBJ1-6	-	TRBV7-2	CASSPGSGRGAPLHF	TGTGCCAGCAGCCCAGGGTCGGGGCGGGGGGCACCCCTCCACTTT
few	TRBJ2-3	-	TRBV5-1	CASSFWGGRNTDTQYF	TGCGCCAGCAGCTTCTGGGGGGGGCGAAACACAGATACGCAGTATTTT
-	TRBJ1-1	-	TRBV9	CASSALGRGSSTEAFF	TGTGCCAGCAGCGCCCTGGGGAGGGGTAGTTCCACTGAAGCTTTCTTT
-	TRBJ1-6	TRBD1	TRBV11-2	CASRDGTGAATLHF	TGTGCCAGCAGAGACGGGACAGGGGCGGCAACCCTCCACTTT
-	TRBJ2-3	-	TRBV11-2	CASSFRTASSDTQYF	TGTGCCAGCAGCTTTAGGACAGCAAGCTCAGATACGCAGTATTTT
few	TRBJ1-1	TRBD1	TRBV6-6	CASSDHGTGGPQEAFF	TGTGCCAGCTCCGACCACGGGACAGGGGGACCCCAGGAAGCTTTCTTT
-	TRBJ1-4	-	TRBV19	CASLSAGEGETNEKLFF	TGTGCCAGTTTGTCCGCCGGAGAGGGAGAAACTAATGAAAAACTGTTTTTT
-	TRBJ1-5	TRBD1	TRBV7-9	CASSSSRQGDQPQHF	TGTGCCAGCAGCTCTTCGCGTCAGGGGGATCAGCCCCAGCATTTT
few	TRBJ2-7	TRBD1	TRBV6-5	CASNRDRGFSYEQYF	TGTGCCAGCAACCGGGACAGGGGCTTCTCCTACGAGCAGTACTTC
-	TRBJ1-3	-	TRBV5-1	CASSLATMGNTIYF	TGCGCCAGCAGCTTGGCAACAATGGGAAACACCATATATTTT
few	TRBJ1-3	TRBD1	TRBV7-2	CASSFGQGYGNTIYF	TGTGCCAGCAGCTTCGGACAGGGCTACGGAAACACCATATATTTT
few	TRBJ1-5	-	TRBV2	CASSEARQGNQPQHF	TGTGCCAGCAGTGAAGCACGACAGGGCAATCAGCCCCAGCATTTT
-	TRBJ2-7	-	TRBV11-2	CASSLQGGYEQYF	TGTGCCAGCAGCCTGCAGGGAGGCTACGAGCAGTACTTC
-	TRBJ1-1	-	TRBV6-5	CASSRHRVNTEAFF	TGTGCCAGCAGCAGGCACAGGGTGAACACTGAAGCTTTCTTT
-	TRBJ2-5	TRBD2	TRBV7-2	CASSFRTSGQETQYF	TGTGCCAGCAGCTTCCGGACTAGCGGGCAAGAGACCCAGTACTTC
once	TRBJ2-7	-	TRBV6-6	CASSDRSPYEQYF	TGTGCCAGCAGTGACAGGTCTCCCTACGAGCAGTACTTC
medium-sized	TRBJ2-1	TRBD1	TRBV6-4	CASSDSTGGNEQFF	TGTGCCAGCAGTGACTCGACAGGGGGCAATGAGCAGTTCTTC
-	TRBJ2-7	TRBD2	TRBV2	CASSETPRGDEQYF	TGTGCCAGCAGTGAAACCCCCCGGGGGGACGAGCAGTACTTC
-	TRBJ1-2	-	TRBV2	CASSESRVRGYTF	TGTGCCAGCAGTGAATCCAGGGTGAGGGGCTACACCTTC
-	TRBJ2-1	-	TRBV11-2	CASSLGPFNEQFF	TGTGCCAGCAGCTTAGGGCCATTCAATGAGCAGTTCTTC
-	TRBJ1-1	TRBD1	TRBV10-2	CASSERQGAEAFF	TGCGCCAGCAGTGAAAGACAGGGGGCTGAAGCTTTCTTT
-	TRBJ2-1	-	TRBV10-2	CASSEYSYEQFF	TGCGCCAGCAGTGAGTATTCCTATGAGCAGTTCTTC
-	TRBJ2-3	-	TRBV7-8	CASSSGASSGTQYF	TGTGCCAGCAGCTCAGGGGCTAGTTCGGGTACGCAGTATTTT
-	TRBJ2-2	TRBD1	TRBV5-1	CASSSDRGRNTGELFF	TGCGCCAGCAGCTCGGACAGGGGGAGGAACACCGGGGAGCTGTTTTTT
-	TRBJ2-7	-	TRBV18	CASSSSGIPYEQYF	TGTGCCAGCTCAAGCTCAGGCATACCCTACGAGCAGTACTTC
-	TRBJ2-2	TRBD2	TRBV9	CASSVVAGGTGELFF	TGTGCCAGCAGCGTCGTAGCGGGGGGCACCGGGGAGCTGTTTTTT
-	TRBJ2-1	TRBD2	TRBV7-8	CASSWGGPGSYNEQFF	TGTGCCAGCAGCTGGGGAGGGCCGGGCTCCTACAATGAGCAGTTCTTC
-	TRBJ2-7	-	TRBV6-5	CASRRSWQSSYEQYF	TGTGCCAGCAGAAGATCCTGGCAAAGCTCCTACGAGCAGTACTTC
-	TRBJ2-1	-	TRBV7-2	CASSLKWGPHEQFF	TGTGCCAGCAGCTTAAAGTGGGGCCCTCATGAGCAGTTCTTC
once	TRBJ2-7	-	TRBV4-3	CASSQGTGFYEQYF	TGCGCCAGCAGCCAAGGTACAGGATTCTACGAGCAGTACTTC
-	TRBJ1-2	-	TRBV5-3	CASSLAGSGYYGYTF	TGTGCCAGCAGCTTGGCGGGCAGCGGATACTATGGCTACACCTTC
once	TRBJ1-1	TRBD1	TRBV19	CASSIRIEGDRVGRWTEAFF	TGTGCCAGTAGTATTAGAATCGAGGGGGACAGGGTTGGACGCTGGACTGAAGCTTTCTTT
-	TRBJ1-4	-	TRBV9	CASSVSWGGSEKLFF	TGTGCCAGCAGCGTAAGTTGGGGAGGAAGTGAAAAACTGTTTTTT
-	TRBJ2-7	TRBD2	TRBV7-9	CASSLVSLAGDSDEQYF	TGTGCCAGCAGCTTAGTATCACTAGCGGGGGATTCGGACGAGCAGTACTTC
-	TRBJ2-3	-	TRBV7-2	CASSLGPTDTQYF	TGTGCCAGCAGCTTAGGGCCCACAGATACGCAGTATTTT
-	TRBJ2-2	TRBD2	TRBV5-1	CASSLSAAGTGELFF	TGCGCCAGCAGCTTGAGTGCAGCGGGGACCGGGGAGCTGTTTTTT
-	TRBJ1-1	-	TRBV30	CACQHRVRYTEAFF	TGTGCCTGCCAGCACAGGGTGCGCTACACTGAAGCTTTCTTT
few	TRBJ2-7	TRBD2	TRBV16	CASSQSTSGGQKTYEQYF	TGTGCCAGCAGCCAATCGACTAGCGGGGGGCAAAAAACCTACGAGCAGTACTTC
-	TRBJ2-3	-	TRBV5-1	CASSLGGSTSTDTQYF	TGCGCCAGCAGCTTGGGAGGGTCTACAAGCACAGATACGCAGTATTTT
-	TRBJ2-3	TRBD2	TRBV9	CASSEWLAGTDTQYF	TGTGCCAGCAGCGAATGGCTAGCGGGCACAGATACGCAGTATTTT
once	TRBJ1-2	TRBD1	TRBV5-8	CASSFLTTGVSYGYTF	TGTGCCAGCAGCTTCTTAACGACAGGGGTTAGCTATGGCTACACCTTC
-	TRBJ2-1	TRBD1	TRBV6-6	CASSRGQVPYNEQFF	TGTGCCAGCAGCCGGGGACAGGTTCCCTACAATGAGCAGTTCTTC
-	TRBJ2-5	TRBD2	TRBV6-5	CASKAGGQETQYF	TGTGCCAGCAAAGCGGGGGGTCAAGAGACCCAGTACTTC
-	TRBJ2-1	TRBD2	TRBV11-2	CASSLDLAGEYNEQFF	TGTGCCAGCAGCTTAGATCTAGCGGGGGAATACAATGAGCAGTTCTTC
few	TRBJ1-5	-	TRBV7-5	CASRKGNRDRFENQPQHF	TGTGCCAGCCGAAAGGGGAACCGGGACAGGTTTGAGAATCAGCCCCAGCATTTT
-	TRBJ2-4	-	TRBV15	CATSRDFGIQYF	TGTGCCACCAGCAGAGATTTCGGGATTCAGTACTTC
medium-sized	TRBJ2-1	TRBD1	TRBV2	CASGRDRGYNEQFF	TGTGCCAGCGGCCGGGACAGGGGGTACAATGAGCAGTTCTTC
few	TRBJ1-3	TRBD1	TRBV27	CASSPFRTGGSGNTIYF	TGTGCCAGCAGTCCCTTCCGGACAGGGGGGTCTGGAAACACCATATATTTT
few	TRBJ2-2	-	TRBV7-8	CASRRGLSTGELFF	TGTGCCAGCAGGAGGGGACTGAGCACCGGGGAGCTGTTTTTT
-	TRBJ2-1	-	TRBV27	CASSLSSGNEQFF	TGTGCCAGCAGTTTATCGTCGGGCAATGAGCAGTTCTTC
few	TRBJ1-1	-	TRBV18	CASSPSLANTEAFF	TGTGCCAGCTCACCATCATTGGCGAACACTGAAGCTTTCTTT
-	TRBJ1-2	-	TRBV10-1	CASPIRIANYGYTF	TGCGCCAGTCCCATTCGAATAGCTAACTATGGCTACACCTTC